Listed below are T cell receptor beta chains from one sample, sequenced in a study of shared clonotypes between healthy human individuals. Sequencing used immunoSEQ multiplex PCR; TCRdb keeps in-frame clones, though not all of them. The data contain hundreds of thousands of clones, around 73% of them singletons. The sample was memory CD4+ T cells sorted from blood. The receptors come from a woman aged 25 to 45 in good health. Both conserved end residues are part of each CDR3. D genes are given only for firm matches. The size field is filled for only some rows; it gives once, few, many or a size class.

d_gene,abundance,v_gene,j_gene,CDR3nt,CDR3aa
.,.,TRBV29-1,TRBJ2-3,TGCAGCGTTGACAGGGATCTCCGCACAGATACGCAGTATTTT,CSVDRDLRTDTQYF
.,.,TRBV19,TRBJ1-2,TGTGCCAGCAAGCCAGGGGAGGAACAGCGGTACACCTTC,CASKPGEEQRYTF
TRBD1,few,TRBV2,TRBJ1-1,TGTGCCAGCAGTGAAAGGACAGGGTTGAACACTGAAGCTTTCTTT,CASSERTGLNTEAFF
.,.,TRBV4-1,TRBJ2-7,TGCGCCAGCAGCCAATACAGGGAGTACGAGCAGTACTTC,CASSQYREYEQYF
TRBD1,once,TRBV7-6,TRBJ1-5,TGTGCCAGCAGCTGGACAGGTGATCAGCCCCAGCATTTT,CASSWTGDQPQHF
.,.,TRBV2,TRBJ2-1,TGTGCCAGCAGTGAAGAGACAGTCAATGAGCAGTTCTTC,CASSEETVNEQFF
.,many,TRBV5-1,TRBJ2-1,TGCGCCAGCAGCAAATCCGGGACTTCCGTTAGTGAGCAGTTCTTC,CASSKSGTSVSEQFF
.,.,TRBV6-1,TRBJ1-1,TGTGCCAGCAGCCCTACATGGGGCACTGAAGCTTTCTTT,CASSPTWGTEAFF
.,.,TRBV5-4,TRBJ2-3,TGTGCCAGCAGCTCGGCGGATACGCAGTATTTT,CASSSADTQYF
.,few,TRBV5-4,TRBJ2-7,TGTGCCAGCAGCCCGGTAGGGGTTTGGGACGAGCAGTACTTC,CASSPVGVWDEQYF
TRBD1,.,TRBV7-8,TRBJ1-2,TGTGCCAGCAGTCCGCGGACAGGAGCTAACTATGGCTACACCTTC,CASSPRTGANYGYTF
.,.,TRBV5-1,TRBJ2-1,TGCGCCAGCAGCTTGAAGAGGGGGGACTACAATGAGCAGTTCTTC,CASSLKRGDYNEQFF
TRBD2,few,TRBV10-1,TRBJ2-1,TGCGCCAGCAGTGAAAGGACTAGCGGGCACAATGAGCAGTTCTTC,CASSERTSGHNEQFF
.,few,TRBV6-6,TRBJ2-7,TGTGCCAGCAGTAGATCCAACTCGGGCTCCTACGAGCAGTACTTC,CASSRSNSGSYEQYF
.,few,TRBV5-1,TRBJ1-1,TGCGCCAGCAGCTTTCCAGGGAAGGTCACTGAAGCTTTCTTT,CASSFPGKVTEAFF
TRBD2,.,TRBV29-1,TRBJ2-1,TGCAGCGTCGCCTCGACTAGCGGCACCTACAATGAGCAGTTCTTC,CSVASTSGTYNEQFF
.,.,TRBV9,TRBJ1-1,TGTGCCAGCAGCGTAGGGGGTAGGATAAACACTGAAGCTTTCTTT,CASSVGGRINTEAFF
.,.,TRBV20-1,TRBJ2-1,TGCAGTGCTAATACAGGGAGTGAGCAGTTCTTC,CSANTGSEQFF
.,.,TRBV5-1,TRBJ2-7,TGCGCCAGCAGCTTGTCTGGGAGTTCCAACGAGCAGTACTTC,CASSLSGSSNEQYF
TRBD2,.,TRBV5-1,TRBJ2-7,TGCGCCAGCAGTCCCACGCTAGCGGGAGTAAATGGCGAGCAGTACTTC,CASSPTLAGVNGEQYF
TRBD1,.,TRBV28,TRBJ1-1,TGTGCCAGCCTAAAATCGGGGACAGGGGGCCACACTGAAGCTTTCTTT,CASLKSGTGGHTEAFF
.,.,TRBV19,TRBJ2-2,TGTGCCAGCAACAGGCCAGACACCGGGGAGCTGTTTTTT,CASNRPDTGELFF
.,.,TRBV19,TRBJ2-5,TGTGCCAGTAAGGACGTGGTTTTGGAGACCCAGTACTTC,CASKDVVLETQYF
.,.,TRBV5-1,TRBJ1-1,TGCGCCAGCAGCTTTTCCGGGGGCAACACTGAAGCTTTCTTT,CASSFSGGNTEAFF
.,few,TRBV10-3,TRBJ2-1,TGTGCCATCAGTGTGAACAATGAGCAGTTCTTC,CAISVNNEQFF
.,.,TRBV7-8,TRBJ2-7,TGTGCCAGCAGAAACAGAGGCGAAGCCTACGAGCAGTACTTC,CASRNRGEAYEQYF
TRBD1,.,TRBV5-8,TRBJ1-2,TGTGCCAGCAGACCTCTTTACGTTCCGGGACAGGGAAGTTCAAGCACCTTC,CASRPLYVPGQGSSSTF
.,.,TRBV29-1,TRBJ1-2,TGCAGCGTTGAAGTTGGGCCCTTTTCTAAAGGCTACACCTTC,CSVEVGPFSKGYTF
TRBD1,.,TRBV6-5,TRBJ2-7,TGTGCCAGCAGCCGAGGACAGGGGGCTTACGAGCAGTACTTC,CASSRGQGAYEQYF
TRBD1,once,TRBV7-9,TRBJ2-7,TGTGCCAGCAGCTTATACGGACAGGGGGCAAGATCTTACGAGCAGTACTTC,CASSLYGQGARSYEQYF
TRBD2,once,TRBV5-4,TRBJ2-1,TGTGCCAGCAGCTTACCCGGGGGGTCTAGTTTTAAGCAGTTCTTC,CASSLPGGSSFKQFF
.,.,TRBV4-1,TRBJ2-5,TGCGCCAGCAGCCAAGCAGTATCAATCACTGGGGAGACCCAGTACTTC,CASSQAVSITGETQYF
.,.,TRBV28,TRBJ2-7,TGTGCCAGCAGAAGCGGAAACTCCTACGAGCAGTACTTC,CASRSGNSYEQYF
.,.,TRBV19,TRBJ2-5,TGTGCCAGTAGTATACGGGAGACCCAGTACTTC,CASSIRETQYF
TRBD1,.,TRBV5-5,TRBJ1-3,TGTGCCAGCAGCTTGGGACAGGGATCGCCTGGAAACACCATATATTTT,CASSLGQGSPGNTIYF
.,few,TRBV2,TRBJ1-5,TGTGCCAGCAGTGAGGAAGGGGCCGGTCAGCCCCAGCATTTT,CASSEEGAGQPQHF
.,.,TRBV9,TRBJ2-6,TGTGCCAGCAGCCCGCTCGCGGTGTCTGGGGCCAACGTCCTGACTTTC,CASSPLAVSGANVLTF
.,.,TRBV28,TRBJ2-6,TGTGCCAGCAGTATTAAGTGGAGCTCTGGGGCCAACGTCCTGACTTTC,CASSIKWSSGANVLTF
TRBD1,.,TRBV25-1,TRBJ1-2,TGTGCCAGCAGTGAAGCAGGGGGCTTAACTAACTATGGCTACACCTTC,CASSEAGGLTNYGYTF
TRBD1,once,TRBV9,TRBJ1-2,TGTGCCAGCAGAGGGACAGGGGGCGCCCATGGCTACACCTTC,CASRGTGGAHGYTF
TRBD1,.,TRBV6-4,TRBJ1-4,TGTGCCAGACCTGAAACAGGGGTGTGCGAAAAACTGTTTTTT,CARPETGVCEKLFF
.,once,TRBV29-1,TRBJ2-1,TGCAGCGTTGGGGGGACAAGGGACAATGAGCAGTTCTTC,CSVGGTRDNEQFF
TRBD1,.,TRBV5-1,TRBJ2-7,TGCGCCAGCAGCCTCGGGACAGGGAAGGCCGAGCAGTACTTC,CASSLGTGKAEQYF
.,many,TRBV5-1,TRBJ2-7,TGCGCCAGCAGCTTGGCCATGATTTCTGGCGAGCAGTACTTC,CASSLAMISGEQYF
.,once,TRBV30,TRBJ2-1,TGTGCCTGGAGTCCTCCTAACTCCTACAATGAGCAGTTCTTC,CAWSPPNSYNEQFF
.,few,TRBV5-1,TRBJ2-5,TGCGCCAGCAGCCGCCAAGAGACCCAGTACTTC,CASSRQETQYF
.,.,TRBV5-1,TRBJ1-3,TGCGCCAGCAGCATTCACCAGGGTAGGGCCGGAAACACCATATATTTT,CASSIHQGRAGNTIYF
.,.,TRBV5-4,TRBJ1-4,TGTGCCAGCAGCTTGGAGACAGACGAAAAACTGTTTTTT,CASSLETDEKLFF
.,.,TRBV6-5,TRBJ1-3,TGTGCCAGCAGCACCACAGGGTCTGCTGGAAACACCATATATTTT,CASSTTGSAGNTIYF
TRBD1,few,TRBV27,TRBJ2-6,TGTGCCAGCAGTTTATACATCCGGACAGGGGTTTCTGGGGCCAACGTCCTGACTTTC,CASSLYIRTGVSGANVLTF
TRBD2,.,TRBV28,TRBJ2-5,TGTGCCAGCAGTTCAGTAGGGCTAGCGGGAGGGCGAGAGACCCAGTACTTC,CASSSVGLAGGRETQYF
.,.,TRBV6-5,TRBJ2-4,TGTGCCAGCACTCAGGGGAACATTCAGTACTTC,CASTQGNIQYF
.,once,TRBV6-1,TRBJ1-2,TGTGCCAGCACCCCGGGGATTGGCTACACCTTC,CASTPGIGYTF
.,.,TRBV20-1,TRBJ2-7,TGCAGTGCACCCTTGAACTACGAGCAGTACTTC,CSAPLNYEQYF
.,.,TRBV4-1,TRBJ2-3,TGCGCCAGCAGACGGGGCGGCGTCGGCACAGATACGCAGTATTTT,CASRRGGVGTDTQYF
.,.,TRBV5-1,TRBJ1-2,TGCGCCAGCAGCTCTCCAGGGGCAGGTGGCTACACCTTC,CASSSPGAGGYTF
TRBD2,.,TRBV7-2,TRBJ2-1,TGTGCCAGCAGCCCGTGGACTAGCGAACACAATGAGCAGTTCTTC,CASSPWTSEHNEQFF
.,once,TRBV11-2,TRBJ2-2,TGTGCCAGCAGCTCCGCGTTGATTGGGCACACCGGGGAGCTGTTTTTT,CASSSALIGHTGELFF
TRBD1,.,TRBV7-3,TRBJ2-5,TGTGCCAGCAGCTTAGGGGGGACAGGGTCACAAGAGACCCAGTACTTC,CASSLGGTGSQETQYF